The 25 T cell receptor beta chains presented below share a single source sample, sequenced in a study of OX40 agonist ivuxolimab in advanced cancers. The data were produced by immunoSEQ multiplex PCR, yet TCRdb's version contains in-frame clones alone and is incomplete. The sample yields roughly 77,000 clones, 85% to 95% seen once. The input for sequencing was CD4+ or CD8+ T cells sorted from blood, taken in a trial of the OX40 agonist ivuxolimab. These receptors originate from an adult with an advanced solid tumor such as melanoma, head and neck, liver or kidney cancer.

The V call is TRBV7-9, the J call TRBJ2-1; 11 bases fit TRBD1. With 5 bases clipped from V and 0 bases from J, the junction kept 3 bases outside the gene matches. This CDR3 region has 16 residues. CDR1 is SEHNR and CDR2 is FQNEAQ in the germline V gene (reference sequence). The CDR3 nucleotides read TGTGCCAGCAGCCCCGGGACAGGGGGCTCCTACAATGAGCAGTTCTTC. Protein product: CASSPGTGGSYNEQFF.

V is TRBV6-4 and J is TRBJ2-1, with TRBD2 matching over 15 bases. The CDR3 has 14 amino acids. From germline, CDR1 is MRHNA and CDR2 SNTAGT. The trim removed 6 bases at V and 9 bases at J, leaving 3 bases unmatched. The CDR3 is CASSWTSGGVEQFF. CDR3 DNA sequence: TGTGCCAGCAGCTGGACTAGCGGGGGGGTTGAGCAGTTCTTC.

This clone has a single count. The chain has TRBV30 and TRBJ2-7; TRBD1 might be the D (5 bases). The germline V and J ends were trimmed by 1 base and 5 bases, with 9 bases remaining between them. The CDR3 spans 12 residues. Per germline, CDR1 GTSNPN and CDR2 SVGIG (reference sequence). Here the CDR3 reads CAWSETVNEQYF. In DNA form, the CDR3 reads TGTGCCTGGAGTGAGACAGTAAACGAGCAGTACTTC.

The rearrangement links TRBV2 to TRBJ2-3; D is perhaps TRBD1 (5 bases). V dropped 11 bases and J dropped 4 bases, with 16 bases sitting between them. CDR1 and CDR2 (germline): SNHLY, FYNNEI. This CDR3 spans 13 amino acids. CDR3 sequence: CALQGEVADTQYF. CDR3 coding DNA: TGTGCCCTGCAGGGCGAGGTCGCAGATACGCAGTATTTT.

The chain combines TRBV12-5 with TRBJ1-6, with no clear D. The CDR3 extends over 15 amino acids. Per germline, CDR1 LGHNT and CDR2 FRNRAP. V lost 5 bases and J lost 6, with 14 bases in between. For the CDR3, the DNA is TGTGCTAGTGGTCCCTCAGGAAGTTCTAATTCACCCCTCCACTTT. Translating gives CASGPSGSSNSPLHF.

The DNA of the CDR3 is TGTCCAGGGGTCCCCGTTACTTCACCCCTCCACTTT. Its protein is CPGVPVTSPLHF. The chain links TRBV7-7 to TRBJ1-6, with a weak D call TRBD1 (6 bases). This CDR3 comprises 12 residues. In germline, CDR1 is SSHAT, CDR2 FNYEAQ (reference sequence). The full variable domain, its missing parts supplied by reference TRBV7-7 and TRBJ1-6, is GAGVSQSPRYKVTKRGQDVTLRCDPISSHATLYWYQQALGQGPEFLTYFNYEAQPDKSGLPSDRFSAERPEGSISTLTIQRTEQRDSAMYRCPGVPVTSPLHFGNGTRLTVT.

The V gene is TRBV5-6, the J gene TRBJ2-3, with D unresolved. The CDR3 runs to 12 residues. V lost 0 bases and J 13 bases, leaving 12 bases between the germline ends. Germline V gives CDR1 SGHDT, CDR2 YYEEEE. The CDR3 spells CASSLGARPEYF. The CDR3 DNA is TGTGCCAGCAGCTTGGGGGCTAGACCCGAGTATTTT.

The CDR3 nucleotides read TGCGCCAGCAGCCAATTTAATGGGGGTGACACCTACGAGCAGTACTTC. Translation: CASSQFNGGDTYEQYF. V gene TRBV4-3 combines with J gene TRBJ2-7; D possibly matches TRBD1 or TRBD2 (5 bases each). The CDR3 runs to 16 residues. Germline lookup yields CDR1 LGHNA and CDR2 YSLEER. V lost 2 bases and J 2 bases, leaving 16 bases between the germline ends.

The CDR3: CASSEGQGPNSPLHF. The CDR3 DNA reads as TGTGCCAGCAGCGAGGGACAGGGGCCCAATTCACCCCTCCACTTT. The chain combines TRBV7-3 with TRBJ1-6, with 10 bases matching TRBD1. The CDR3 has 15 residues. V was clipped by 5 bases and J by 7 bases; unmatched bases: 5. Germline CDR1 and CDR2: SGHTA and FQGTGA.

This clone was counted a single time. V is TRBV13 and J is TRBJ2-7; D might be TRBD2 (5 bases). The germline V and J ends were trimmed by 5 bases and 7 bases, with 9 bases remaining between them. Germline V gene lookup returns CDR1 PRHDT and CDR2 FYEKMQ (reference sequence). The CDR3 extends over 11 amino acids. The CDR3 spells CASSGLGEQYF. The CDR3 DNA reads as TGTGCCAGCAGCGGACTGGGGGAGCAGTACTTC.

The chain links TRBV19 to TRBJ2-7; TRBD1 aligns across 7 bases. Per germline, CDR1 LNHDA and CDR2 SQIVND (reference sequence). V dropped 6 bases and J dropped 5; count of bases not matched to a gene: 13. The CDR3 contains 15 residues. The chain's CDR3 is CASRFRLDRRDEQYF. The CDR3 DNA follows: TGTGCCAGTAGATTCCGTTTGGACAGGAGAGACGAGCAGTACTTC.

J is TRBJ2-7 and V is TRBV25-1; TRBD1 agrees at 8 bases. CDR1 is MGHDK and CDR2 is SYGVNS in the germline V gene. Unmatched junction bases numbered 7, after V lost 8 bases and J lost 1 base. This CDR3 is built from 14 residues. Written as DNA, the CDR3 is TGTGCCAGCGGTACGACAGGGGCGTCCTACGAGCAGTACTTC. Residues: CASGTTGASYEQYF.

The CDR3 here is CASSEWAPTNYGYTF. As DNA, the CDR3 is TGTGCCAGCAGTGAGTGGGCGCCGACTAACTATGGCTACACCTTC. This sequence joins TRBV6-1 and TRBJ1-2; D uncertain. Germline V lookup: CDR1 MNHNS, CDR2 SASEGT. There are 15 residues in the CDR3. V shed 3 bases and J shed 0 bases, with 11 bases lying between them.

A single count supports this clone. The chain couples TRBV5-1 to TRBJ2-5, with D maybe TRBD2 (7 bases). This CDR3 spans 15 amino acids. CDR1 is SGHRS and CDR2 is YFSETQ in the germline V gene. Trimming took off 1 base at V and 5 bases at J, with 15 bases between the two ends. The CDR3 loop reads CASSLWGGAPETQYF. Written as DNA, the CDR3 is TGCGCCAGCAGCTTGTGGGGGGGCGCCCCGGAGACCCAGTACTTC. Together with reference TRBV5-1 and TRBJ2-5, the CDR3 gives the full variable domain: KAGVTQTPRYLIKTRGQQVTLSCSPISGHRSVSWYQQTPGQGLQFLFEYFSETQRNKGNFPGRFSGRQFSNSRSEMNVSTLELGDSALYLCASSLWGGAPETQYFGPGTRLLVL.

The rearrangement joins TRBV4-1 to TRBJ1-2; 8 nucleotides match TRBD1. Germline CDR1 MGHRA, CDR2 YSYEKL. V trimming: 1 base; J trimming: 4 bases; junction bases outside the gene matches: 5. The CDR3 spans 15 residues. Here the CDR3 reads CASSQAGQASYGYTF. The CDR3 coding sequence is TGCGCCAGCAGCCAAGCGGGACAGGCCTCCTATGGCTACACCTTC.

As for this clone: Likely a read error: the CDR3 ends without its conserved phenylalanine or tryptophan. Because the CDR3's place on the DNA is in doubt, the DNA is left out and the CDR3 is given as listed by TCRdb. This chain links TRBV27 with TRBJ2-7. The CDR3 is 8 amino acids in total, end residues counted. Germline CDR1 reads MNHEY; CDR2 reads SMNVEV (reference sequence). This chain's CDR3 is CASSGKSG.

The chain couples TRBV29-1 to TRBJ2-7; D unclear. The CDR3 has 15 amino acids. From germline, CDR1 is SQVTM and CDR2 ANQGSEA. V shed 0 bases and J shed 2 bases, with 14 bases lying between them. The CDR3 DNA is TGCAGCGTTGAAGACCCGGGCAGGTCCACCTACGAGCAGTACTTC. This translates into CSVEDPGRSTYEQYF.

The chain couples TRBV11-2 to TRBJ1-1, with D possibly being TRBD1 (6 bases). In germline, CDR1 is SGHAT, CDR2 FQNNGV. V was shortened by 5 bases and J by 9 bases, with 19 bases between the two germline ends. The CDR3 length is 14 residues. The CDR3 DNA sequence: TGTGCCAGCAGCCAATCCGGGACAACTTTTCAAGCTTTCTTT. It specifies CASSQSGTTFQAFF.

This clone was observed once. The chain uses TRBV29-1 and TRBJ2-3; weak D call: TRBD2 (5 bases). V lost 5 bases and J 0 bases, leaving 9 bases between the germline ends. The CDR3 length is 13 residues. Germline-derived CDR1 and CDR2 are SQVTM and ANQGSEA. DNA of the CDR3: TGCAGCGTTAGGGAGCTTAGCACAGATACGCAGTATTTT. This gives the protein CSVRELSTDTQYF.

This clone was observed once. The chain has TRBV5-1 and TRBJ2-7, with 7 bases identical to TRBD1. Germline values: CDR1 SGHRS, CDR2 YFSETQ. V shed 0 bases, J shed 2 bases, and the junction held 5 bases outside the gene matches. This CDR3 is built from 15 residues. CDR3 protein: CASSLEQGNPYEQYF. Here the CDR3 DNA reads TGCGCCAGCAGCTTGGAACAGGGGAACCCCTACGAGCAGTACTTC.

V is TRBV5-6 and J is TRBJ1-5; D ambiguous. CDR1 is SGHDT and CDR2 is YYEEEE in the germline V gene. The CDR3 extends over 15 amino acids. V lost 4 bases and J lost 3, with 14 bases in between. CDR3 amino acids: CASSRGGGPNQPQHF. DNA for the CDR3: TGTGCCAGCAGCCGGGGTGGAGGACCCAATCAGCCCCAGCATTTT.

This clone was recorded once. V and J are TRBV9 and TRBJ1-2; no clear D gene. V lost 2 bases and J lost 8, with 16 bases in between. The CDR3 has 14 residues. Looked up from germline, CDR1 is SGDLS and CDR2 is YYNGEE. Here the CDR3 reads CASSVGLEPGGYTF. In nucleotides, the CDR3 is TGTGCCAGCAGCGTCGGACTCGAACCGGGAGGCTACACCTTC.

Written as DNA, the CDR3 is TGTGCCAAGAGTTCGGACGGACCAGGGTCACCCCTCCACTTT. This sequence encodes CAKSSDGPGSPLHF. The genes are TRBV5-4 and TRBJ1-6; a possible D gene is TRBD1 (5 bases). CDR1 SGHNT and CDR2 YYREEE come from the germline V gene (reference sequence). This CDR3 has 14 residues. V dropped 9 bases and J dropped 10 bases, with 20 bases sitting between them.

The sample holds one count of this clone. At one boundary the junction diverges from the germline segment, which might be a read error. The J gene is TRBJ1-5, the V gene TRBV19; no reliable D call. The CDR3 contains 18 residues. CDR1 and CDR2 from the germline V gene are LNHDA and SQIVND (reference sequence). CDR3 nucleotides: TGTGCCAGTAGTCCCTTCCCCGTAGCCCCACATAGCAATCAGCCCCGGGGATTT. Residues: CASSPFPVAPHSNQPRGF.

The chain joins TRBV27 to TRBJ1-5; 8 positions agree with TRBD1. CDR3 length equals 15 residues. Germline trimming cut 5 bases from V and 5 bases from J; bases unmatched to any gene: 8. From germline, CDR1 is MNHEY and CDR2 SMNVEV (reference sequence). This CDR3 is CASSPRQGIDQPQHF. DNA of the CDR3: TGTGCCAGCAGTCCTAGACAGGGGATCGATCAGCCCCAGCATTTT.